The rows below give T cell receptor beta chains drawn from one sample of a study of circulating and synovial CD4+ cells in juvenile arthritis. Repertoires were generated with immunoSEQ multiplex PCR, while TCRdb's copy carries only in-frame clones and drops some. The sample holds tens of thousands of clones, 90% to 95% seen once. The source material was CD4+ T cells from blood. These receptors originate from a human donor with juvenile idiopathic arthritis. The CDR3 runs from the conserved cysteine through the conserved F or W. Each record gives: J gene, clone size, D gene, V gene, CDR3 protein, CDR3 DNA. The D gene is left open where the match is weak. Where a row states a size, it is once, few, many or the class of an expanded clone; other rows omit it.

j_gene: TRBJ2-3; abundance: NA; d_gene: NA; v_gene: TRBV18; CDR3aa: CASSPPLVTDTQYF; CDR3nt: TGTGCCAGCTCACCACCTCTAGTTACAGATACGCAGTATTTT
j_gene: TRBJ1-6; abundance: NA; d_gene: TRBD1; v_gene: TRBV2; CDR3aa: CASLWGTGDNSPLHF; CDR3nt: TGTGCCAGCCTGTGGGGGACAGGGGATAATTCCCCCCTCCACTTT
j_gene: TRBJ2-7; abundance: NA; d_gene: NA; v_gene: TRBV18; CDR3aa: CASSPQATGYEQYF; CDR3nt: TGTGCCAGCTCACCCCAAGCGACAGGTTACGAGCAGTACTTC
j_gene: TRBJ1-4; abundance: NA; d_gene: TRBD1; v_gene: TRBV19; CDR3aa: CASSTGQGGNEKLFF; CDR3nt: TGTGCCAGTAGTACGGGACAGGGCGGTAATGAAAAACTGTTTTTT
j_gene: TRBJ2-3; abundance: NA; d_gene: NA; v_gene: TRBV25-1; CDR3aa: CASSLVGTDTQYF; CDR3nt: TGTGCCAGCAGTCTAGTCGGCACAGATACGCAGTATTTT
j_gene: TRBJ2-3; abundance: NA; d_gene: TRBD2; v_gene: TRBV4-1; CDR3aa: CASSQGLAGAATDTQYF; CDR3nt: TGCGCCAGCAGCCAAGGTCTAGCGGGAGCTGCGACAGATACGCAGTATTTT
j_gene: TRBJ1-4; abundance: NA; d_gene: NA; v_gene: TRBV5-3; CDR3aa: CARPHRARGHATNEKLFF; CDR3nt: TGTGCCAGGCCGCATCGGGCCAGGGGCCACGCAACTAATGAAAAACTGTTTTTT
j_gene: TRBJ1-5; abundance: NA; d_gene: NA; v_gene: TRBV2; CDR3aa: CASRENHRGNQPQHF; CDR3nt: TGTGCCAGCAGAGAAAACCACAGGGGCAATCAGCCCCAGCATTTT
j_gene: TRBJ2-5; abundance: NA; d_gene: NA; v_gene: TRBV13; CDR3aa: CASSFREGVQETQYF; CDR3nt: TGTGCCAGCAGCTTTAGGGAGGGGGTACAAGAGACCCAGTACTTC
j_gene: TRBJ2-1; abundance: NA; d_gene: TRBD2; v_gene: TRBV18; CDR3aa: CASSPERLAGTYNEQFF; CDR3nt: TGTGCCAGCTCACCCGAGAGACTAGCGGGGACCTACAATGAGCAGTTCTTC
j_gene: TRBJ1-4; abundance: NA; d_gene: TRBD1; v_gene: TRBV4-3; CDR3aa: CASSRGTGVREKLFF; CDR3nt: TGCGCCAGCAGCCGAGGAACAGGGGTTAGGGAAAAACTGTTTTTT
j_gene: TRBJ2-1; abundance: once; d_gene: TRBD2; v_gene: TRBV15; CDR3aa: CATSRGGTSGLSYNEQFF; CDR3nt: TGTGCCACCAGCAGAGGGGGGACTAGCGGGCTCTCCTACAATGAGCAGTTCTTC
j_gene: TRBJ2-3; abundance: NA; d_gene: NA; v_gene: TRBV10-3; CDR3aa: CAISVGQGDADTQYF; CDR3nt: TGTGCCATCAGTGTTGGGCAGGGTGACGCAGATACGCAGTATTTT
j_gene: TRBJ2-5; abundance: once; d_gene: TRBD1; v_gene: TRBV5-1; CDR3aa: CASSLGTGGRETQYF; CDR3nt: TGCGCCAGCAGCTTGGGGACAGGGGGCAGAGAGACCCAGTACTTC
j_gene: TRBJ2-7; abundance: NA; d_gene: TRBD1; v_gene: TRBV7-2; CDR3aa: CASSRDRTYEQYF; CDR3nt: TGTGCCAGCAGCAGGGACAGAACCTACGAGCAGTACTTC
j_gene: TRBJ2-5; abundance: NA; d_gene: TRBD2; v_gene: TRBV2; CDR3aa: CASMGGRKETQYF; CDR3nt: TGTGCCAGCATGGGCGGGAGGAAAGAGACCCAGTACTTC
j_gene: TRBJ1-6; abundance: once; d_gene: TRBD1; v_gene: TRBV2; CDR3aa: CASRDGQGPLHF; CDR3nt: TGTGCCAGCAGGGACGGACAGGGCCCCCTCCACTTT
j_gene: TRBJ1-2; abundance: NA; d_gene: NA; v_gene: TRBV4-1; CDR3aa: CASSQLWFAGTYGYTF; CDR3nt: TGCGCCAGCAGCCAACTTTGGTTCGCAGGAACATATGGCTACACCTTC
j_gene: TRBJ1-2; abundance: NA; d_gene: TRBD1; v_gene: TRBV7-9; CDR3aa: CASSSTGQNYGYTF; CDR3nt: TGTGCCAGCAGTTCCACGGGACAGAACTATGGCTACACCTTC
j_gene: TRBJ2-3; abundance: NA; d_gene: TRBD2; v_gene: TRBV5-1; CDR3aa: CASSLVLAGGADTQYF; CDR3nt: TGCGCCAGCAGCTTGGTCCTAGCGGGAGGCGCAGATACGCAGTATTTT
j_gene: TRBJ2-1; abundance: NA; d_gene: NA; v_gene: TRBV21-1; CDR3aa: CASSALAGWRNEQFF; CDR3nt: TGTGCCAGCAGCGCCCTAGCGGGATGGCGGAATGAGCAGTTCTTC
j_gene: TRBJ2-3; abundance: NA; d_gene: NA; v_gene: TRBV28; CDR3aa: CASSLTSPDTQYF; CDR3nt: TGTGCCAGCAGTTTAACTAGTCCGGATACGCAGTATTTT
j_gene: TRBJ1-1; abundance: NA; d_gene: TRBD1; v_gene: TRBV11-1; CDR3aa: CASSSRGTGTEAFF; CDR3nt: TGTGCCAGCAGCTCCCGAGGGACAGGGACTGAAGCTTTCTTT
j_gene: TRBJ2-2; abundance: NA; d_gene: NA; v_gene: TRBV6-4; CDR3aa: CASSRTENTGELFF; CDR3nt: TGTGCCAGCAGTCGGACAGAAAACACCGGGGAGCTGTTTTTT
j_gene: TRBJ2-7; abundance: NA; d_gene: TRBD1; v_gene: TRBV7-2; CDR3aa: CASRRTGAYEQYF; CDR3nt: TGTGCCAGCAGACGGACAGGGGCCTACGAGCAGTACTTC
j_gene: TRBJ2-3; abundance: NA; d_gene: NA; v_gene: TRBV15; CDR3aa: CATSIRTRDTQYF; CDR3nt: TGTGCCACCAGCATTAGAACCCGAGATACGCAGTATTTT
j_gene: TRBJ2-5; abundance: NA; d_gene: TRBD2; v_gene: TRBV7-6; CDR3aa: CASSLGRLAGGPGEGETQYF; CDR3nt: TGTGCCAGCAGCTTAGGTCGGCTAGCGGGAGGGCCCGGGGAGGGAGAGACCCAGTACTTC
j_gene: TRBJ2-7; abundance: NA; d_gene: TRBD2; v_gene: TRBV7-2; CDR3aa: CASSRSSGTSGRAGEQYF; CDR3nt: TGTGCCAGCAGCAGAAGTTCCGGGACTAGCGGGAGGGCTGGCGAGCAGTACTTC
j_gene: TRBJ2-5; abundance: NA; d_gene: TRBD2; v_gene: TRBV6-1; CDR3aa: CASSEASGRQETQYF; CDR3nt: TGTGCCAGCAGTGAGGCTAGCGGGAGGCAAGAGACCCAGTACTTC
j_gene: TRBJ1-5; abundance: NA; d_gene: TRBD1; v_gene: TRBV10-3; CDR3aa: CAISGGQGGQPQHF; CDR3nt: TGTGCCATCAGTGGGGGCCAGGGGGGTCAGCCCCAGCATTTT
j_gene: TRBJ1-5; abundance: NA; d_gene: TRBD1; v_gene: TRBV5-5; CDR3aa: CASSSRTGPDSNQPQHF; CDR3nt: TGTGCCAGCAGCTCACGGACAGGTCCGGATAGCAATCAGCCCCAGCATTTT
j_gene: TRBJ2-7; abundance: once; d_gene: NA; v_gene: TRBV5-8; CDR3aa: CASRPPGISYEQYF; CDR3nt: TGTGCCAGCAGACCCCCCGGGATCTCCTACGAGCAGTACTTC
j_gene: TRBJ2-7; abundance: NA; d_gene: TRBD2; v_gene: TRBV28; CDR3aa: CASMVVGGRKQYF; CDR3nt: TGTGCCAGCATGGTGGTGGGAGGGCGGAAGCAGTACTTC
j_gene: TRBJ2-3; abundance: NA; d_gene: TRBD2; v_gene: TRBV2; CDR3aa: CATRVASGQSTGRSTDTQYF; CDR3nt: TGTGCCACAAGGGTTGCTAGCGGGCAGAGTACCGGTCGTAGCACAGATACGCAGTATTTT
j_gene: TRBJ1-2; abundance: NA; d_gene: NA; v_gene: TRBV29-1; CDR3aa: CSSGSGGDYGYTF; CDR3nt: TGCAGCTCCGGATCCGGGGGGGACTATGGCTACACCTTC
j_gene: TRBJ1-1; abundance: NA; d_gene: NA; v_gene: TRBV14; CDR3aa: CASSQDLSLNMNTEAFF; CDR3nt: TGTGCCAGCAGCCAAGATCTTAGCCTAAACATGAACACTGAAGCTTTCTTT
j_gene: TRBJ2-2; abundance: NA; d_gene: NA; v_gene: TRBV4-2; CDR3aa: CASSQPDTGELFF; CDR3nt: TGTGCCAGCAGCCAACCCGACACCGGGGAGCTGTTTTTT
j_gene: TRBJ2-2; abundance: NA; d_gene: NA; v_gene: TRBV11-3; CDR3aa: CASSSGLRNTGELFF; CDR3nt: TGTGCCAGCAGCTCGGGACTGCGGAACACCGGGGAGCTGTTTTTT
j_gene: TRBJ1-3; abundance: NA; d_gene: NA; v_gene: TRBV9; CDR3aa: CASSVASVERKAGNTIYF; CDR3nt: TGTGCCAGCAGCGTAGCGTCAGTTGAGCGGAAGGCTGGAAACACCATATATTTT
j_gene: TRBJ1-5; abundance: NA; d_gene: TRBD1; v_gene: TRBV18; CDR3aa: CASSPLPGTGGNQPQHF; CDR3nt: TGTGCCAGCTCACCGCTTCCCGGGACAGGTGGGAATCAGCCCCAGCATTTT
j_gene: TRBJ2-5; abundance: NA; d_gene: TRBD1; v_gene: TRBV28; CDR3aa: CASSLGDRANQETQYF; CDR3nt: TGTGCCAGCAGTTTAGGGGACAGGGCCAACCAAGAGACCCAGTACTTC
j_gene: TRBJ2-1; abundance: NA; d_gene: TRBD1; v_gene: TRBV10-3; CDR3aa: CAISDKTGGHNEQFF; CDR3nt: TGTGCCATCAGTGATAAGACAGGGGGTCACAATGAGCAGTTCTTC
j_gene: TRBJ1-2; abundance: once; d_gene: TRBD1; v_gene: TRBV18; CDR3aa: CASSVDRDYTF; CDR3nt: TGTGCCAGCTCGGTGGACAGGGACTACACCTTC
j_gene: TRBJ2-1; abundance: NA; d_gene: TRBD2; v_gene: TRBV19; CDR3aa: CASSIVAGGHNEQFF; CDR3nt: TGTGCCAGTAGTATTGTAGCGGGGGGCCACAATGAGCAGTTCTTC
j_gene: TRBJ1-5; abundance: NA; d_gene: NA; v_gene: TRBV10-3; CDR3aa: CAIREEGPPNQPQHF; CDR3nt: TGTGCCATCAGGGAAGAGGGTCCACCTAATCAGCCCCAGCATTTT
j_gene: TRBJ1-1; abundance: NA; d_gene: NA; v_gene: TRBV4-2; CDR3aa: CASSQELGVNTEAFF; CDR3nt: TGTGCCAGCAGCCAAGAGTTAGGAGTTAACACTGAAGCTTTCTTT
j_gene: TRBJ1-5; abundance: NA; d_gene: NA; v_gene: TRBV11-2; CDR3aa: CASSLERDQPQHF; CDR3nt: TGTGCCAGCAGCTTAGAGAGAGATCAGCCCCAGCATTTT
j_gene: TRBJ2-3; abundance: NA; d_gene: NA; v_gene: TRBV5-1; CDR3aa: CASSGTALGGTQYF; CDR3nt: TGCGCCAGCAGCGGGACTGCCCTGGGCGGTACGCAGTATTTT
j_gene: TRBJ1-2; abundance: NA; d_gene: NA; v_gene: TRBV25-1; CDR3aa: CASSDRTATYGYTF; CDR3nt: TGTGCCAGCAGTGATCGGACAGCTACCTATGGCTACACCTTC
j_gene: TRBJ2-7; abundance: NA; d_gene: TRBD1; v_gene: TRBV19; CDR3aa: CASSVRAHRGEQYF; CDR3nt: TGTGCCAGTAGTGTCCGGGCCCACAGGGGAGAGCAGTACTTC
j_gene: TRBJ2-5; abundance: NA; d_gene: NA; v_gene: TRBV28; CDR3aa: CASSLGLRGQQETQYF; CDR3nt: TGTGCCAGCAGTTTAGGCCTGCGGGGGCAACAAGAGACCCAGTACTTC
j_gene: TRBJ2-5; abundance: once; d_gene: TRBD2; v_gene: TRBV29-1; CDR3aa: CSVFPLAGGDQETQYF; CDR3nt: TGCAGCGTGTTCCCCCTAGCGGGGGGAGATCAAGAGACCCAGTACTTC
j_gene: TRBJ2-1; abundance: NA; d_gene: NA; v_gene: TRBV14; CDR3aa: CASSPLNPRGQFF; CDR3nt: TGTGCCAGCAGCCCACTGAACCCGAGAGGGCAGTTCTTC
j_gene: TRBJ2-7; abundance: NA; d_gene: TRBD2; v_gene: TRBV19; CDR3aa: CASSIRTSDEQYF; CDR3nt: TGTGCCAGTAGTATCCGGACTAGCGACGAGCAGTACTTC
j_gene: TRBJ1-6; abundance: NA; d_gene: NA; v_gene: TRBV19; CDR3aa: CASSIMVPVGNSPLHF; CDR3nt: TGTGCCAGTAGTATTATGGTCCCAGTCGGGAATTCACCCCTCCACTTT